This T cell receptor (beta chain) was recorded in a study of Ad26.COV2.S vaccination and SARS-CoV-2 variants (dated by TCRdb to about 2021). About the investigation overall: Sequencing of the TCRbeta repertoire served to evaluate the specificity and breadth of SARS-CoV-2-reactive T cell receptors following Ad26.COV2.S vaccination. The TCR-sequenced set comprised roughly 30 samples: about 19 Ad26.COV2.S vaccine recipients, 5 placebo recipients and 8 SARS-CoV-2 convalescent individuals. Findings and caveats that apply to the study as a whole: Ad26.COV2.S recipients had higher spike-specific TCR breadth than placebo recipients (P = 0.0014). According to the authors, total T cell responses may have been underestimated by the TCR breadth and depth analyses. Comparable non-spike TCR breadth was observed between vaccine and placebo recipients, consistent with only spike being contained in the vaccine. After vaccination, substantial breadth of spike-specific CD8+ and CD4+ T cell responses was reported.

The intended sense of this specimen's time point label: individuals recovered from natural SARS-CoV-2 infection. The immunoSEQ Assay was used to sequence TCRbeta CDR3 regions. After extraction, genomic DNA underwent amplification by bias-controlled multiplex PCR, followed by high-throughput sequencing. As for the authors' bioinformatics: To quantify the absolute abundance of each unique TCRbeta CDR3 region, sequences were collapsed and filtered. T cell fraction was estimated by normalization of TCRbeta template counts to usable DNA, with usable DNA being measured through amplification of reference genes present in all nucleated cells. Repertoire TCRs were annotated as SARS-CoV-2-specific by exact matching of V gene, CDR3 amino acid sequence and J gene to a known reactive TCR set. The reference SARS-CoV-2 TCR set came from MIRA and was filtered for enrichment in COVID-19-positive ImmuneCODE repertoires, removing public or cross-reactive TCRs. Based on the MIRA antigens, annotated TCRs were further analysed at the level of specific ORF or position within ORF. Depth was the summed frequency of annotated unique rearrangements, while breadth was defined as annotated unique rearrangements over total unique productive rearrangements. TCR breadth was compared between groups using two-sided Wilcoxon rank-sum tests. In its TCRdb copy, this immuneACCESS table keeps in-frame sequences only and misses some clones. Where compared with another copy, unresolved V genes explain less than half of these, and the others have no known cause. D and trimming were read from the DNA, whereas the V and J calls and clone size are those reported in that table. The sample table shows over 130,000 clones, and more than 80% are seen once. 5% of the sample is held by the ten biggest clonotypes.

The germline V gene encodes CDR1 MNHEY and CDR2 SVGEGT. The CDR3 sequence holds 12 residues, the cysteine and phenylalanine included. The kept DNA is CDR3 alone, 36 bases in frame from the first base. At the junction V is shortened by 0 bases and J by 10 bases, with 10 bases in between. Details on this clone: What antigen it recognizes has not been identified. No base qualities exist here, and no much larger clone lies one base off it.

The sequences come from peripheral blood, collected after recovery from COVID-19. This receptor was obtained from a human donor who had recovered from COVID-19. The sequence joins TRBV6-2 or TRBV6-3 to TRBJ2-7; the D gene identity is not certain. This receptor carries the CDR3 CASSYSTLDQYF. The nucleotide sequence is TGTGCCAGCAGTTACTCGACCCTCGACCAGTACTTC.